Below, 3 T cell receptor beta chains from the same sample are listed, as sequenced in a study of human T cells and chemical hapten exposure. Via MiXCR, TCRdb re-called the RACE reads, giving one row per CDR3 protein. There are more than 100,000 distinct CDR3 sequences in the sample; roughly 13% occur only once, and around 2.7% lies in the top ten. Time point: pre-sensitization, week 0. Treatment: therapeutic diphenylcyclopropenone sensitization with weekly scalp DPC. Material: whole blood, obtained in connection with sensitization to the hapten diphenylcyclopropenone (DPC). The source is a woman aged 18-29 years with alopecia areata. Some clones in this sample may be carry-over from other donors' samples.

This chain uses TRBV11-2 with TRBJ2-3; D unclear. Germline V gene sequence: CDR1 SGHAT, CDR2 FQNNGV. Trimming pared 5 bases from V and 1 base from J, leaving 13 bases between. This CDR3 is built from 15 residues. CDR3 amino acids: CASSPLWSGTDTQYF. The CDR3 DNA reads TGTGCCAGCAGCCCTCTATGGAGTGGCACAGATACGCAGTATTTT.

This chain links TRBV30 with TRBJ1-1; weak D call: TRBD1 (5 bases). V dropped 3 bases and J dropped 12 bases, with 14 bases sitting between them. CDR1 GTSNPN and CDR2 SVGIG come from the germline V gene (reference sequence). This CDR3 comprises 11 residues. The CDR3 here is CAWSWTSGTFF. The CDR3 DNA reads TGTGCCTGGAGCTGGACATCCGGGACTTTCTTT. Variable domain in full (rest from reference TRBV30 and TRBJ1-1): SQTIHQWPATLVQPVGSPLSLECTVEGTSNPNLYWYRQAAGRGLQLLFYSVGIGQISSEVPQNLSASRPQDRQFILSSKKLLLSDSGFYLCAWSWTSGTFFGQGTRLTVV.

This sequence joins TRBV7-2 and TRBJ1-6, with a possible D match to TRBD1 (6 bases). The length of the CDR3 is 15 residues. V lost 1 base, J lost 9 bases, and 13 bases lay in between. In germline, CDR1 is SGHTA, CDR2 FQGNSA. The CDR3 nucleotides are TGTGCCAGCAGCTTAGACACAGGGAAGGTTTCACCCCTCCACTTT. Translating gives CASSLDTGKVSPLHF.